This TCR beta chain was identified during a study of cytomegalovirus exposure and HLA in healthy donors. Study-wide results and limits: In a later analysis, TCR beta V- and J-gene trimming showed a link to a missense DCLRE1C variant. Per published accounts, TCR beta sequences correctly predicted the HLA-A and HLA-B alleles of most subjects. As a later analysis revealed, the rate of TCR association differed by HLA locus, with DRB1 most and HLA-C fewest.

The PCR ran on 60 Vbeta and 13 Jbeta primers. Libraries were prepared by immunoSEQ multiplex PCR; TCRdb keeps only in-frame clonotypes and omits some of them. The sample records fewer than 95,000 clones, over 70% being singletons. Concerning this clone itself: The antigen is undetermined.

Unmatched junction bases numbered 11, after V lost 8 bases and J lost 16 bases. The germline V gene encodes CDR1 MDHEN and CDR2 SYDVKM. The CDR3 contains 12 residues. This receptor was obtained from a man aged 35 to 55 in good health and CMV-seronegative. Input material: PBMCs. The chain has TRBV28 and TRBJ1-6; 7 bases are shared with TRBD1. As DNA, the CDR3 is TGTGCCAGCGCAGATCGGACAGGACTTCTCCACTTT. Translation: CASADRTGLLHF.